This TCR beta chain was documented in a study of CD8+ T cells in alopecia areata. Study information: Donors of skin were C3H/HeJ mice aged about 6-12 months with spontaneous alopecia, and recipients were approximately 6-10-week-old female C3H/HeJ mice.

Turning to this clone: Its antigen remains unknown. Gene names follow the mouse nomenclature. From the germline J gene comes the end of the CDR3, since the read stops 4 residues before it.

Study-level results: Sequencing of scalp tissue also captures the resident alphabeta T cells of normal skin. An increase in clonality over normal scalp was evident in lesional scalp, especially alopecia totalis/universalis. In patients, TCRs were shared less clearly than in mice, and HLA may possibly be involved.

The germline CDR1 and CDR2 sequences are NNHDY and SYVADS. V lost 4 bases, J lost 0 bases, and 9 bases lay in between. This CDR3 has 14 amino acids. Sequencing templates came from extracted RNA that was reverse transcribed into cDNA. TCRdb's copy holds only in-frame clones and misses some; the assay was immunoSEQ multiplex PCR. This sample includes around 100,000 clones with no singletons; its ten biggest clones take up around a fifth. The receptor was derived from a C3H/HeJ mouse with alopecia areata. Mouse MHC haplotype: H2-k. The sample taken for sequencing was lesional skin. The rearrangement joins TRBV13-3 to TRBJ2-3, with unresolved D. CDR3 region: CASSTQSSAETLYF. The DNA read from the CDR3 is TGTGCCAGCAGTACACAATCTAGTGCAGAA.